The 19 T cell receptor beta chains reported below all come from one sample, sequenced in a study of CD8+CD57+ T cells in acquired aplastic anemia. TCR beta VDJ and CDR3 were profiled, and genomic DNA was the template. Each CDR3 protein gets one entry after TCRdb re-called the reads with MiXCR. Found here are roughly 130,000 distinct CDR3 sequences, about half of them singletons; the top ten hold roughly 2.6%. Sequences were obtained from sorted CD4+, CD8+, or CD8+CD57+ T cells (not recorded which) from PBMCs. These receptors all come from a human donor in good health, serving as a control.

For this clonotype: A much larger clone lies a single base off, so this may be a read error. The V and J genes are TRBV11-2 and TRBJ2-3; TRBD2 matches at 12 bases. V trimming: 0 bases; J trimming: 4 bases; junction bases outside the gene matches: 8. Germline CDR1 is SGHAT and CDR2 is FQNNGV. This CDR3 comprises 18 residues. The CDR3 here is CASSLEASGRASSDTQYF. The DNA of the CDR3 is TGTGCCAGCAGCTTAGAGGCTAGCGGGAGGGCATCTTCAGATACGCAGTATTTT.

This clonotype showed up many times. As DNA, the CDR3 is TGTGCCAGCACCTTACTGGGGTCCTCCTACGAGCAGTACTTC. Protein product: CASTLLGSSYEQYF. The chain has TRBV6-1 and TRBJ2-7; D is unclear. Between the trimmed V and J ends, which lost 7 bases and 0 bases, there was a span of 13 bases. This CDR3 has 14 residues. Germline V gives CDR1 MNHNS, CDR2 SASEGT.

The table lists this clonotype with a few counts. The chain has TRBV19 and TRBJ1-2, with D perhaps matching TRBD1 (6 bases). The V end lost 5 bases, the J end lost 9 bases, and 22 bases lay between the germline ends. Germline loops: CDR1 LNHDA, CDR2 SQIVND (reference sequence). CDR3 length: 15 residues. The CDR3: CASSPQGINYGSYTF. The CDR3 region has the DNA TGTGCCAGTAGTCCCCAGGGGATTAATTATGGAAGCTACACCTTC. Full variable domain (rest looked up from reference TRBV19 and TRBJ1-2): DGGITQSPKYLFRKEGQNVTLSCEQNLNHDAMYWYRQDPGQGLRLIYYSQIVNDFQKGDIAEGYSVSREKKESFPLTVTSAQKNPTAFYLCASSPQGINYGSYTFGSGTRLTVV.

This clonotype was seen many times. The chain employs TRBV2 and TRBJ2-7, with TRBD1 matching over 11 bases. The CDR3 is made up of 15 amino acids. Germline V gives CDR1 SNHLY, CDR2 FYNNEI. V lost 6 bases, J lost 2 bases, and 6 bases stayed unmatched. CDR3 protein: CASRARTGGPYEQYF. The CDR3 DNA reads TGTGCCAGCAGAGCAAGGACAGGGGGCCCCTACGAGCAGTACTTC.

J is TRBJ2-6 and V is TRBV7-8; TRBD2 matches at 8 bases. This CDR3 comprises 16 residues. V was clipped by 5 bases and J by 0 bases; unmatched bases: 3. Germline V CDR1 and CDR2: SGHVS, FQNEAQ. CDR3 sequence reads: CASSPLADSGANVLTF. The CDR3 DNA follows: TGTGCCAGCAGCCCACTAGCGGACTCTGGGGCCAACGTCCTGACTTTC.

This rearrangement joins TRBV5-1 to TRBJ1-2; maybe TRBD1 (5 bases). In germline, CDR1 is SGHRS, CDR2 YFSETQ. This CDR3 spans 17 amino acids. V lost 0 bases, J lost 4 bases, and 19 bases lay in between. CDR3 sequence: CASSLVGGAGGRYGYTF. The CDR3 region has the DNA TGCGCCAGCAGCTTGGTTGGCGGGGCCGGAGGACGCTATGGCTACACCTTC.

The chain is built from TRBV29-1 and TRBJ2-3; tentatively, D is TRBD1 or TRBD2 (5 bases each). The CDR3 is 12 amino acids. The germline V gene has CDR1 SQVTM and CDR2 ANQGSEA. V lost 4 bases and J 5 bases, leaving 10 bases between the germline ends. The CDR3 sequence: CSVAIGGDTQYF. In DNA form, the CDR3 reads TGCAGCGTTGCCATTGGGGGAGATACGCAGTATTTT.

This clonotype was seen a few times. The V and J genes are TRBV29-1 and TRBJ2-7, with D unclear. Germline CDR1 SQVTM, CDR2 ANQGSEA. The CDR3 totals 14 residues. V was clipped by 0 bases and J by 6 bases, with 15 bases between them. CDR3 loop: CSVEDHINSREQYF. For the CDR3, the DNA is TGCAGCGTTGAAGATCATATTAACAGCCGCGAGCAGTACTTC.

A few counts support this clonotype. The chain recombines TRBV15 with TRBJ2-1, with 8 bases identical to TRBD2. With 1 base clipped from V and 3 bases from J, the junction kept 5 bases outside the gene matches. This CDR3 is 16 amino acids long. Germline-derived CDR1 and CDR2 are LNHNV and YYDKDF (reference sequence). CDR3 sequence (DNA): TGTGCCACCAGCAGAGGGTCGGCGGGGGGCTACAATGAGCAGTTCTTC. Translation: CATSRGSAGGYNEQFF.

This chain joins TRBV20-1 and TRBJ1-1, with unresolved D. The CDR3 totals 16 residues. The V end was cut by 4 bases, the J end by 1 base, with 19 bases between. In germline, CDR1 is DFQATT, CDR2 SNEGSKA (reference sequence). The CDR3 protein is CSAIRDREGRNTEAFF. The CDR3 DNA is TGCAGTGCTATTCGGGATAGAGAGGGCAGGAACACTGAAGCTTTCTTT.

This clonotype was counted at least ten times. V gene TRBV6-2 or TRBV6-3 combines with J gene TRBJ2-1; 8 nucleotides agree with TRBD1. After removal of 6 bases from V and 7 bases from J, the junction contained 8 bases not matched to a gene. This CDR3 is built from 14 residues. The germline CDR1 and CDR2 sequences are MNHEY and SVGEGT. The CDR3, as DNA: TGTGCCAGCAGAAAGGACAGGGTCGGTAATGAGCAGTTCTTC. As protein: CASRKDRVGNEQFF.

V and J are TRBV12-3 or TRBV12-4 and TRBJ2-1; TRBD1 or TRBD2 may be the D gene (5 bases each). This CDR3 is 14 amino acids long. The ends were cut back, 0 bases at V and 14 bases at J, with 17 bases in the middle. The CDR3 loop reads CASSLALRGGSEFF. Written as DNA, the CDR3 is TGTGCCAGCAGTTTAGCGCTAAGGGGCGGTAGCGAGTTCTTC.

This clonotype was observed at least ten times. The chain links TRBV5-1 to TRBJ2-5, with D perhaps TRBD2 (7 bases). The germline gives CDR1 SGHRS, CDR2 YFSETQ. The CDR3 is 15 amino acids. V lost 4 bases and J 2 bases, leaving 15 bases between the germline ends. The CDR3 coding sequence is TGCGCCAGCAGCCCGGCGGGGGCCACACAAGAGACCCAGTACTTC. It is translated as CASSPAGATQETQYF.

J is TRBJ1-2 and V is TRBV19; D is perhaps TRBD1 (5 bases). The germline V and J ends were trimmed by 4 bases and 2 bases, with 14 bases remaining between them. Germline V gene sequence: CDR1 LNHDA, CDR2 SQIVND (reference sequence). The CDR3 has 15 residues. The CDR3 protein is CASSNGGAQNYGYTF. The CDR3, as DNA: TGTGCCAGTAGTAATGGCGGGGCGCAAAACTATGGCTACACCTTC. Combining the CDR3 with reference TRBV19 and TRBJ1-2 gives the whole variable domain DGGITQSPKYLFRKEGQNVTLSCEQNLNHDAMYWYRQDPGQGLRLIYYSQIVNDFQKGDIAEGYSVSREKKESFPLTVTSAQKNPTAFYLCASSNGGAQNYGYTFGSGTRLTVV.

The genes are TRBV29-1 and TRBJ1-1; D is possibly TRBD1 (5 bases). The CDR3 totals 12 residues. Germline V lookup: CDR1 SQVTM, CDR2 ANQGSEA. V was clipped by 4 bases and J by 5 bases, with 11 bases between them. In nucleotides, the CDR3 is TGCAGCGTTGGGAGAGGGGAAACTGAAGCTTTCTTT. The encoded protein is CSVGRGETEAFF.

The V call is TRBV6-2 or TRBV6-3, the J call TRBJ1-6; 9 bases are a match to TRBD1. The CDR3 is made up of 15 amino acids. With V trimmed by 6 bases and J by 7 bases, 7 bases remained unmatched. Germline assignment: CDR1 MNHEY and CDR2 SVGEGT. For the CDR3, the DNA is TGTGCCAGCAGCCTCCGGGACAGGGAAAATTCACCCCTCCACTTT. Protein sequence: CASSLRDRENSPLHF.

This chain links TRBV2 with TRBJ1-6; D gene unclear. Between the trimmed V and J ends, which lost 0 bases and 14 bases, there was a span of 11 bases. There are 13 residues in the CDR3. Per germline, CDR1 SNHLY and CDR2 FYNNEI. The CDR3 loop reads CASSEATVGTLHF. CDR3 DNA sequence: TGTGCCAGCAGTGAAGCCACCGTCGGGACCCTCCACTTT.

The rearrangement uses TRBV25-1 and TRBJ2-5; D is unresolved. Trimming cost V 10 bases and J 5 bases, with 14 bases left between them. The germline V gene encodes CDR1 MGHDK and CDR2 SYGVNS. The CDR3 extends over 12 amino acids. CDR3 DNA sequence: TGTGCCACCACGGATCCGCCGGAGACCCAGTACTTC. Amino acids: CATTDPPETQYF.

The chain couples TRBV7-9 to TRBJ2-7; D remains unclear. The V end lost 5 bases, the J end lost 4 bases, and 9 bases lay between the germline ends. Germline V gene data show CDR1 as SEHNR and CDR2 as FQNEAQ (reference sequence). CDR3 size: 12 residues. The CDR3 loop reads CASSRVGYEQYF. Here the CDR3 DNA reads TGTGCCAGCAGCCGGGTGGGATACGAGCAGTACTTC.